This T cell receptor beta chain was sequenced in a study of early T cells in non-severe SARS-CoV-2 infection. Study details: Bulk RNA isolated from unsorted whole blood underwent sequencing; chains were not paired.

Germline V lookup: CDR1 SNHLY, CDR2 FYNNEI. This CDR3 is built from 15 residues. Between the trimmed V and J ends, which lost 3 bases and 5 bases, there was a span of 17 bases. Individual cDNA molecules were tagged with unique molecular identifiers, the study reported. Via MiXCR, TCRdb re-called the 5' RACE reads, giving one row per CDR3 protein. The sample yields just under 90,000 distinct CDR3 sequences, approximately 15% seen once. The genes are TRBV2 and TRBJ2-7, with a possible D match to TRBD1 (6 bases). The sequence was obtained from an adult who was a healthcare worker with PCR-confirmed SARS-CoV-2 infection or an uninfected control (not recorded which). The sequenced sample consisted of whole blood. CDR3 protein: CASSESIPGGDEQYF. The DNA of the CDR3 is TGTGCCAGCAGTGAGAGCATCCCTGGGGGCGACGAGCAGTACTTC.